This T cell receptor (beta chain) was documented in a study of blood T cell repertoires in COVID-19 (TCRdb year 2020). As for the study more broadly: Samples covering the acute and convalescent phases of COVID-19 were provided by collaborators in the United States, Italy and Spain. The prospective study material was composed of cDNA or gDNA derived from T cells, B-cell-depleted T cells, or PBMCs. The dataset comprised deeply sampled blood TCRbeta repertoires from subjects exposed to, actively infected with, or recovered from COVID-19. A freely available public database, intended as a resource for researchers studying the immune response to SARS-CoV-2, is where the repertoires were released. Samples were obtained from the ongoing ImmuneRACE study (first 160 participants) and from roughly 1,300 subjects provided by 6 global collaborators. Sample metadata almost always included a de-identified subject ID, COVID-19 status, age in years and sex. Where available, HLA class I and class II types were obtained from metadata supplied by the sample provider rather than from assay-based typing. Broad study findings and their caveats: The amount of clinical and demographic metadata varied by source and participant and was provided uncurated.

The germline V end is reduced by 4 bases and the J end by 5 bases; junction bases left unmatched: 4. Measured from the cysteine to the valine, the CDR3 is 15 residues long. The entry retains the CDR3 DNA only, 45 bases that are in frame from base 1. Per the germline V gene, SGHRS is the CDR1 and YFSETQ is the CDR2. Each collaborating institution followed its own protocols to collect whole blood in K2EDTA tubes. For TCRbeta analysis, collaborators shipped samples in one of three forms: frozen whole blood, isolated PBMCs, or DNA extracted from either of those sample types. The immunoSEQ Assay, a bias-controlled multiplex PCR, was used to amplify TCRbeta CDR3 regions from genomic DNA. The original pipeline was this. The number of nucleated cells in each sample was estimated from the amplification of reference gene primers within the assay. To quantify the absolute abundance of each unique TCRbeta CDR3 rearrangement, sequence reads were collapsed and filtered. For each sample, productive Simpson clonality was calculated as the square root of Simpson's diversity index over productive rearrangements. The table comes from immuneACCESS by way of TCRdb, which keeps in-frame sequences with V and J called. Part of the clones is missing from these tables; in studies checked, under half for an unresolved V gene and the rest for unknown reasons. V and J calls and clone size are as listed in that table; D and trimming were resolved from the DNA. The sample contains 130,000 or so clones, 75% to 90% of them found a single time. The ten biggest clones cover roughly 4.5% of the sample.

On this clone: Which antigen it targets is not known. Qualities for individual bases were not recorded, and no much larger clone is one base off.

Recombination joined TRBV5-1 with TRBJ2-7; TRBD2 matches 15 bases in the middle. Sequencing was carried out using peripheral blood. The TCR comes from a human donor in a cohort sampled during active COVID-19. The nucleotides read TGCGCCAGCAGCCCAGGACTAGCGGGAGGGAACGAGCAGTACGTC. Its protein is CASSPGLAGGNEQYV.